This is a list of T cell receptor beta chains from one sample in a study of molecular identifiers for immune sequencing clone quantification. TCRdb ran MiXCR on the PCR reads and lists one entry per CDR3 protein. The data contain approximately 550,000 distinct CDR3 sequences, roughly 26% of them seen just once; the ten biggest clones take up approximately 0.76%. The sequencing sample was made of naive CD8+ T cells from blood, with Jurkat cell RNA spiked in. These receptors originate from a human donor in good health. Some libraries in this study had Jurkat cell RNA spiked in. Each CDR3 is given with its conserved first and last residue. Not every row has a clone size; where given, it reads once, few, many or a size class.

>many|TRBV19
CASSPGTGVYEQYF
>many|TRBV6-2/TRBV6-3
CASSPTTGFPTEAFF
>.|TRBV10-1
CASSEKEAGTGELFF
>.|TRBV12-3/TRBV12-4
CASSSPGLGQETQYF
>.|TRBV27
CASSLLSGANEKLFF
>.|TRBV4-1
CAGSAGPGYEQYF
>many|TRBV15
CATSSYDRFTDTQYF
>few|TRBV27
CASSWTGAHYEQYF
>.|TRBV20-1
CSASSGDDGELFF
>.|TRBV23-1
CASSQPTGNYGYTF
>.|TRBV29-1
CSVKLAISYERYF
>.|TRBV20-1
CRSDRVGIRMNTEAFF
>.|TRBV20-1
CSARDRAGTYEQYF
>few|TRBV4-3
CASSQGQRGGYEQYF
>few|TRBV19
CASAQPGHYSYEQYF
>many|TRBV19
CASDSRVSNQPQHF
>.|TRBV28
CASCSPAGGTNSPLHF
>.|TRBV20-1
CSVATRNTGELFF
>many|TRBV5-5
CASSLSWTMSSYEQYF
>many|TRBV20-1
CSARGGHLATNEKLFF
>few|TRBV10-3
CAISQSTGALLEQYF
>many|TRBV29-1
CSVTGTAIEAFF
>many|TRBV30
CAWSPQVGQPYGYEQYF
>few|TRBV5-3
CASSGRDRPYEQYF
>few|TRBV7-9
CASSDSTNTEAFF
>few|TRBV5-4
CASSLTGWATDTQYF
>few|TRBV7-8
CASSLPTGTMNTEAFF
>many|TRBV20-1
CSARDSYDTQYF
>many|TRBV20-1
CSARGEGATDTQYF
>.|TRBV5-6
CASSLWAGGEQCF
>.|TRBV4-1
CASSQGVLGSQGYTF
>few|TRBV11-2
CASSLVWDAQFF
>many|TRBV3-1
CATGINEQFF
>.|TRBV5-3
CASSLIGRVQVDYEQYF
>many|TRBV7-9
CASSFGQGSGTEAFF
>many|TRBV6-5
CASRTRRDRVDYEQYF
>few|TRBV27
CASRVIEGGMNTEAFF
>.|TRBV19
CASSINSWDNEQFF
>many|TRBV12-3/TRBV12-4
CASSSKVGTEAFF
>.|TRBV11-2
CASGLFRGNEQFF
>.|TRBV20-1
CSTKGPDRIYEQYF
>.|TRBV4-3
CASSRSRGSFTDTQYF
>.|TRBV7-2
CASSLVASIGEKLFF
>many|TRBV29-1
CSVVTNTEAFF
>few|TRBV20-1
CSAREAGMNTEAFF